This T cell receptor beta chain was retrieved from a study of blood T cells in healthy people across ages. In terms of origin and age, donors were healthy Caucasian individuals from Russia aged 6 to 90. Donors each provided about 9.5 milliliters of peripheral blood. Study-level results: The unknown donor CMV status may have confounded expanded clonotype changes.

V lost 7 bases to trimming and J lost 5 bases; unmatched junction nucleotides: 5. Germline CDR1 is MNHEY and CDR2 is SMNVEV (reference sequence). The CDR3 has 13 amino acids. Sample-barcoded 5' priming and a J-beta primer mix drove a second PCR of about 7 to 11 cycles. Every cDNA molecule carried a tag from a template-switch adaptor bearing 12 random nucleotides. TCRdb independently ran MiXCR on the 5' RACE reads; one entry per CDR3 protein. The table has over 1,500,000 distinct CDR3 sequences, roughly 49% seen once. This clonotype was seen more than once but under ten times. Its antigen is still unknown.

Sequencing input: blood. The chain carries TRBV27 and TRBJ2-4; TRBD1 aligns across 7 bases. This sequence was found in a woman aged 40 to 49 in good health. DNA for the CDR3: TGTGCCAGCACCAGGACAGGAGAAAACATTCAGTACTTC. Protein: CASTRTGENIQYF.